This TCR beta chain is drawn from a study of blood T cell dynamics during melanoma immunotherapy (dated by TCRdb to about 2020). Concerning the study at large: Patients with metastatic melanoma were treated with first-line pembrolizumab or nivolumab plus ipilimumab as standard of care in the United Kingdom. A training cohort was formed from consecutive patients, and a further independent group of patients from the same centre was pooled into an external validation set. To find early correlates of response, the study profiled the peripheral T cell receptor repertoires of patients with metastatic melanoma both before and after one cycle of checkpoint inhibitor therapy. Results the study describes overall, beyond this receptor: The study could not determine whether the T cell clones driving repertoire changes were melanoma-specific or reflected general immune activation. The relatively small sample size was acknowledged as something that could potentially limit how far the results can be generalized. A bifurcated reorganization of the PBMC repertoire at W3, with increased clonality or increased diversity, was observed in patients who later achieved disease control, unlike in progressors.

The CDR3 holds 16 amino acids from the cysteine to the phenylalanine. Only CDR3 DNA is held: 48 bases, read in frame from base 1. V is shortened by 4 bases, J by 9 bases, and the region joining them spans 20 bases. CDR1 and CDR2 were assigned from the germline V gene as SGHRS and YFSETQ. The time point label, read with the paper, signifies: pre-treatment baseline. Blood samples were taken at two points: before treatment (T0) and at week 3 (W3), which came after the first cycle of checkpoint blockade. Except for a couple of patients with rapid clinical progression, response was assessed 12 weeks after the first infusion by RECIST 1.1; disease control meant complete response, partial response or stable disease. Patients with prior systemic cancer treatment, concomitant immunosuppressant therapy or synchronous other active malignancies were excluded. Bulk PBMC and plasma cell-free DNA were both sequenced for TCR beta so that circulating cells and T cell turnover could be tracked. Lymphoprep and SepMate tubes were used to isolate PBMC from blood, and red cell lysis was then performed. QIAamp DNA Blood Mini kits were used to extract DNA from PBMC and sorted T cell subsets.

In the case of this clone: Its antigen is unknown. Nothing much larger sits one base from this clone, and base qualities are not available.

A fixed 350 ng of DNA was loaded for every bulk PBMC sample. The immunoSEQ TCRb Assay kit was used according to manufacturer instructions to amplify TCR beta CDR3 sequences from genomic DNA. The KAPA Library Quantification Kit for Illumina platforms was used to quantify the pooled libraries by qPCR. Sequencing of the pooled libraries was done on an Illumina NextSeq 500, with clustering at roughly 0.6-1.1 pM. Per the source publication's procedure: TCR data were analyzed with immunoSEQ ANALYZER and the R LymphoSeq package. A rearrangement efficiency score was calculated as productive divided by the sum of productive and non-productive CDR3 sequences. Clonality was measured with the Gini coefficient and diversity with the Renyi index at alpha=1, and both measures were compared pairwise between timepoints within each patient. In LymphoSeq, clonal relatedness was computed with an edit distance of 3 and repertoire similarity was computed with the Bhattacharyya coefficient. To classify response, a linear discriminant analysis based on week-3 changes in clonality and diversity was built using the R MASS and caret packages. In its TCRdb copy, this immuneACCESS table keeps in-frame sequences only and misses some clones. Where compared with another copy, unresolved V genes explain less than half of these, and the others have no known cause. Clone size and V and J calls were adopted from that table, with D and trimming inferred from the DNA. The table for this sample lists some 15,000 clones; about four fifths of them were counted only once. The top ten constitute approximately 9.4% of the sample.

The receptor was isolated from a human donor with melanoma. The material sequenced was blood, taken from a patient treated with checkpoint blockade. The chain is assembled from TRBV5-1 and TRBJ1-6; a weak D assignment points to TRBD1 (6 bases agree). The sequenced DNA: TGCGCCAGCAGCCCGGACGGCAGGGGAGATACTTCACCCCTCCACTTT. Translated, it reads CASSPDGRGDTSPLHF. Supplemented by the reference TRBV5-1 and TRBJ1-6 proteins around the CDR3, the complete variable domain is KAGVTQTPRYLIKTRGQQVTLSCSPISGHRSVSWYQQTPGQGLQFLFEYFSETQRNKGNFPGRFSGRQFSNSRSEMNVSTLELGDSALYLCASSPDGRGDTSPLHFGNGTRLTVT.